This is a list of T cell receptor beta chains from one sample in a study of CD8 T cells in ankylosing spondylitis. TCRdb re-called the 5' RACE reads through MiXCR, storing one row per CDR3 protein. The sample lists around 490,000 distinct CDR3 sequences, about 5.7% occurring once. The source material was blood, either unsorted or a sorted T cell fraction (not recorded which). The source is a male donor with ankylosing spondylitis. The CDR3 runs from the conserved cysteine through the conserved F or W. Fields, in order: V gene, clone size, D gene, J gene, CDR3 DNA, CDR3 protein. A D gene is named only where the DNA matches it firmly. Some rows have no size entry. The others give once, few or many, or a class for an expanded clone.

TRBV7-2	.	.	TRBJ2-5	TGTGCCAGCAGCTTCCCCGGGCAAGAGACCCAGTACTTC	CASSFPGQETQYF
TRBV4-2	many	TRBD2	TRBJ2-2	TGTGCCAGCAGCCAAGAACCTAGCGGGGGGCCCGGCGGGGAGCTGTTTTTT	CASSQEPSGGPGGELFF
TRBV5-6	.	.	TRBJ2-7	TGTGCCAGCAGCCCCGGCAGGCACGAGCAGTACTTC	CASSPGRHEQYF
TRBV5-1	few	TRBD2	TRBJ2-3	TGCGCCAGCAGCCCCCCGGGACTAGCGAGATCAGATACGCAGTATTTT	CASSPPGLARSDTQYF
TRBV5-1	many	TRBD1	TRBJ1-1	TGCGCCAGCAGCTTACAGGGGCGCACTGAAGCTTTCTTT	CASSLQGRTEAFF
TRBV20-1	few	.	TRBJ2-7	TGCAGTGCTTGGGACACCTGGGGGGCCTACGAGCAGTACTTC	CSAWDTWGAYEQYF
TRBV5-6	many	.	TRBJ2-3	TGTGCCAGCAGCTTGGCTCGGGGTAGGGGAGATACGCAGTATTTT	CASSLARGRGDTQYF
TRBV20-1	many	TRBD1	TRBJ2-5	TGCAGTGCAAGCGGGACAGGGGGAAAAGAGACCCAGTACTTC	CSASGTGGKETQYF
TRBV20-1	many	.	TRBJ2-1	TGCAGTGCTAGCGAGGCTATAGGGTACAATGAGCAGTTCTTC	CSASEAIGYNEQFF
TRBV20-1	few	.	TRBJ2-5	TGCAGTGCTAGAGCAGGTTTGGGAAAAGAGACCCAGTACTTC	CSARAGLGKETQYF
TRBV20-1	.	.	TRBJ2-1	TGCAGTGCTAGCGACACCCTTCACGCCTACAATGAGCAGTTCTTC	CSASDTLHAYNEQFF
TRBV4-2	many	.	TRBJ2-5	TGTGCCAGCAGCCCCGCGGCGGAGAGGTACCAAGAGACCCAGTACTTC	CASSPAAERYQETQYF
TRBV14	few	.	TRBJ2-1	TGTGCCAGCAGCCTAGGGTCAAAGGGAGAGCAGTTCTTC	CASSLGSKGEQFF
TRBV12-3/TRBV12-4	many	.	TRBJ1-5	TGTGCCAGCAGTTTCAGCGGTGATCAGCCCCAGCATTTT	CASSFSGDQPQHF
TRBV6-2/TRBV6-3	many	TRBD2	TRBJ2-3	TGTGCCAGCAAGATTACTAGCGGGAGTAAAGGCACAGATACGCAGTATTTT	CASKITSGSKGTDTQYF
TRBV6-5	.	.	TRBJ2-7	TGTGCCAGCAGATCTTACGCAGGACAGTCCTACGAGCAGTACTTC	CASRSYAGQSYEQYF
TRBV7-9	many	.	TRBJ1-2	TGTGCCAGCAGCTTAGATGGACAAAACTATGGCTACACCTTC	CASSLDGQNYGYTF
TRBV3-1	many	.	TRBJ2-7	TGTGCCAGCAGCCAAGAAATCCTCTCCTACGAGCAGTACTTC	CASSQEILSYEQYF
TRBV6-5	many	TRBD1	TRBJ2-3	TGTGCCAGCAGTTACGGATCCGGGACAGAGAACACAGATACGCAGTATTTT	CASSYGSGTENTDTQYF
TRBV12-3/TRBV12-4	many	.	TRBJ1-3	TGTGCCAGCAGCCGGGTCCTTCTGGGAAACACCATATATTTT	CASSRVLLGNTIYF
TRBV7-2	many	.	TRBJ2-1	TGTGCCAGCAGCTTAGATTACAATGAGCAGTTCTTC	CASSLDYNEQFF
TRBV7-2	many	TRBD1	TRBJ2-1	TGTGCCAGCAGCGCTAGACAGGGTCTTGAGCAGTTCTTC	CASSARQGLEQFF
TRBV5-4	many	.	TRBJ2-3	TGTGCCAGCAGCTGGGCTAGTAGGCGATCTACAGATACGCAGTATTTT	CASSWASRRSTDTQYF
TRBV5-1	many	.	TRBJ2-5	TGCGCCAGCAGCTTGATCGGGGCGGGAAAGACCCAGTACTTC	CASSLIGAGKTQYF
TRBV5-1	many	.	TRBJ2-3	TGCGCCAGCAGCTTGGGGACGCCCCGGGCAGATACGCAGTATTTT	CASSLGTPRADTQYF
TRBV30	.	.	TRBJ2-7	TGTGCCTGGAGGACTGGGGGGAGGAACTCCTACGAGCAGTACTTC	CAWRTGGRNSYEQYF